The text below deals with one TCR beta chain. No antigen is known for it. The entry originates in a study of CD8 T cells in Susac syndrome. RNA was extracted with the RNeasy kit, and a quantity of roughly 0.5 to 1 ug was reverse transcribed using random hexamers. Via MiXCR, TCRdb re-called the immunoSEQ multiplex PCR reads, giving one row per CDR3 protein. The table records 160,000 or so distinct CDR3 sequences, roughly 94% of them present only once. General observations from the study: Clonal expansion was not seen in any Susac syndrome CD4+ T cell repertoire.

CDR3 length: 11 amino acids. Germline V CDR1 and CDR2: DFQATT, SNEGSKA (reference sequence). The V end lost 5 bases, the J end lost 5 bases, and 9 bases lay between the germline ends. Negative magnetic isolation gave CD8+ and CD4+ cells; FACS enriched CD8+ TEMRA. The receptor was isolated from a human donor with Susac syndrome. The V call is TRBV20-1, the J call TRBJ2-5; D call uncertain. Source material: CD4+ T cells from PBMCs. The DNA for the CDR3 is TGCAGTGCTCGGCCGGTGGAGACCCAGTACTTC. Translation: CSARPVETQYF.